This entry concerns a single TCR beta chain. The antigen it binds to is not known. Per-nucleotide qualities are absent, and no much larger clonotype sits a single base away. Measured from the cysteine to the phenylalanine, the CDR3 is 19 residues long. The CDR3 DNA has 57 bases and is translated from base 1. The V end loses 5 bases and the J end loses 2 bases, and a stretch of 25 bases separates them. According to the germline V gene, CDR1 reads MNHNS and CDR2 reads SASEGT. TCR beta CDR3 regions were amplified from RNA transcripts. For the first round of RT-PCR on the TCR CDR3, the HTBI primer set was used together with the Qiagen OneStep RT-PCR kit. A second multiplex PCR round built the libraries, followed by size selection and purification. The libraries were sequenced on an Illumina HiSeq2000 using paired-end 100 bp reads. From the authors' description of their analysis: SOAPnuke was used to process the raw data, throwing out any read that contained adapters or uncalled bases, had a mean Phred below 15, or lacked an exact constant-primer or identifier match. High-quality paired reads were merged using COPE v1.2.5, and each unique nucleotide sequence was defined as a clonotype. MiTCR v1.1 was used to align clonotypes to the IMGT TRBV, TRBD and TRBJ reference segments. Analysis was restricted to V-J combinations with a frequency above 0.0001, which covered 98% to 99.2% of repertoires. A TCS score was defined as the ratio between F50 (clonal expansion) and ExV (chaos), using BLOSUM62-based TCRdist between CDR3 peptides within each V-J. Welch's t-statistics and random forest reduced several hundred V-J features to roughly 13, which were used in a naive Bayes classifier (R e1071). The Morisita-Horn index was used to measure how similar the thyroid and blood repertoires were. TCRdb reprocessing: public reads trimmed at Q25 with fastp, clones called with MiXCR, in-frame beta chains kept. Entries that share a CDR3 protein sequence are merged under the most common genes and DNA. TCRdb, not the authors, supplied the V and J calls. The sample table holds fewer than 650,000 distinct CDR3 sequences, of which about 15% were seen once. Approximately 4.3% of the sample rests with the top ten.

Ophthalmopathy patients had moderately to severely active disease, with a Clinical Activity Score of 3 or more, a NOSPECS grade of 4 or more, and a disease duration of less than 3 months. Any patient with an uncontrolled infection, another autoimmune disease, pregnancy or lactation was excluded. Diagnoses were based on clinical symptoms, serum thyroxine and TRAb, thyroid ultrasound and orbital computed tomography. PBMCs were separated from roughly 10 ml of fresh peripheral blood using Ficoll-Paque density gradient centrifugation. Trizol reagent was used to extract total RNA, and RNA quality was then checked on an Agilent 2100 Bioanalyzer. The data originate from a study of T cells in Graves' hyperthyroidism and ophthalmopathy (dated by TCRdb to between 2019 and 2020). About the study as a whole: Peripheral blood was sampled at the time of initial diagnosis, prior to any treatment. To identify TCR V-J signatures that set the groups apart, the researchers used a discovery cohort of about a hundred patients, made up of 40 to 45 with Graves' ophthalmopathy and 57 with stable Graves' hyperthyroidism. Prospective prediction of ophthalmopathy was tested in an independent validation cohort consisting of 18 to 20 hyperthyroidism patients and around 16 patients who later progressed to ophthalmopathy. For training and testing, the 95 to 100 patients in the discovery cohort were randomly divided in a 7:3 ratio. In several Graves' hyperthyroidism patients, the study also compared T-cell repertoires from thyroid tissue with T-cell repertoires from blood. Following sampling, methimazole starting at 30 mg daily was given to hyperthyroidism patients, and high-dose intravenous methylprednisolone was given to ophthalmopathy patients. The paper reports TCR Vbeta CDR3 sequencing of 130 to 150 peripheral blood samples: under 45 ophthalmopathy, about 75 hyperthyroidism and 17 progressor patients.

Beyond this particular receptor, the publication reports: In validation, the model predicted progression to ophthalmopathy with roughly 66% sensitivity and approximately 72% specificity, a median of about six months before onset. Most expanded thyroid clonotypes (frequency above 0.001) were also detected in blood, a finding suggesting that blood repertoires may reflect thyroid immune responses. Ophthalmopathy was separated from stable hyperthyroidism by a 13 V-J signature model, with approximately 86% sensitivity and around 81% specificity obtained in cross-validation and 80%/75% obtained in testing. No statistical method was used to set the sample size in advance, and investigators knew the group allocation.

The specimen sequenced was blood. The chain uses TRBV6-1 and TRBJ1-3, with TRBD1 as a weak D call on 5 bases. The source of this sequence is a woman in her thirties or forties with Graves' ophthalmopathy. The CDR3 region has the sequence CASSKTQGLLLNTGNTIYF. At the DNA level, the sequence is TGTGCCAGCAGTAAAACCCAGGGTCTCCTGCTCAATACTGGAAACACCATATATTTT.